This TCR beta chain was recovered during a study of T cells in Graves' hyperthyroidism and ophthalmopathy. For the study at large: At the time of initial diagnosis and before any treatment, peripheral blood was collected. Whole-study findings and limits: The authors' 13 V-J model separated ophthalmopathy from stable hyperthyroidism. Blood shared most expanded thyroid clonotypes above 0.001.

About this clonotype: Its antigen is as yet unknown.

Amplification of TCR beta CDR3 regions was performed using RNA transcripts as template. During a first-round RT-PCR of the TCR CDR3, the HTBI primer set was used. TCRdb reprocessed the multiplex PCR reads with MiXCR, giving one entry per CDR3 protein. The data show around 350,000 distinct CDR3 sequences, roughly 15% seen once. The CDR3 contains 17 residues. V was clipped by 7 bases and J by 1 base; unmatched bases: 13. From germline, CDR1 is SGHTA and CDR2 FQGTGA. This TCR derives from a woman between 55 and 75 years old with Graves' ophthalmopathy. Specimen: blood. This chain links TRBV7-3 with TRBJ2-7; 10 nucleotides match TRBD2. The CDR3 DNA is TGTGCCAGCACCACTACCCCGGGACTAGCGCATTCCTACGAGCAGTACTTC. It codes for CASTTTPGLAHSYEQYF.